This T cell receptor (beta chain) is from a study of blood T cells in healthy people across ages. CDR1 SGHRS and CDR2 YFSETQ come from the germline V gene. V lost 2 bases and J lost 1, with 24 bases in between. The length of the CDR3 is 19 residues. Worth noting for this clonotype: Antigen specificity is unknown.

The study's findings and limits: The long-lived group displayed more naive CD4+ cells, plus higher diversity, than the aged donors did.

The authors ran a second PCR of roughly 6 to 12 cycles using a sample-barcoded 5' primer and a J-beta primer mix. TCRdb reprocessed the 5' RACE reads via MiXCR and lists one record per CDR3 protein. The sample shows over 950,000 distinct CDR3 sequences, less than 45% of them seen only once. The sample comprised blood. The origin of this receptor is a young man in good health. The gene calls are TRBV5-1 and TRBJ2-5; TRBD1 might be the D (6 bases). The CDR3: CASSFDGQMGYVVQETQYF. CDR3 coding DNA: TGCGCCAGCAGCTTCGACGGACAGATGGGGTACGTGGTCCAAGAGACCCAGTACTTC.